This T cell receptor beta chain derives from a study of blood T cell repertoires in COVID-19. The overall study: Sources were T cells, B-cell-depleted T cells, or PBMCs; the material itself was cDNA or gDNA.

The study drew participants aged about 18 to 90 years from about two dozen US areas. In assigning cohorts, the study relied on participant-reported clinical history. CDR1 is LNHDA and CDR2 is SQIVND in the germline V gene (reference sequence). The CDR3 covers 13 residues. The V and J ends lost 3 bases and 3 bases respectively, with 8 bases between them. In the study's own analysis: For nucleated cells, counts were estimated from reference gene primer amplification. Using immunoSEQ multiplex PCR, the repertoire was profiled, and TCRdb retains in-frame clones only, with some absent. V, J and clone size reflect that table, while D and trimming were determined from the DNA. The data contain some 260,000 clones, around 80% of them singletons.

The sample taken for sequencing was PBMCs or T cells enriched from blood (not recorded which). The sequence derives from a man aged 25-40 years with acute COVID-19. The chain employs TRBV19 and TRBJ1-2; tentative D call: TRBD1 (5 bases). CDR3 sequence: CASSMGRDYGYTF. For the CDR3, the DNA is TGTGCCAGTAGTATGGGCAGGGACTATGGCTACACCTTC.